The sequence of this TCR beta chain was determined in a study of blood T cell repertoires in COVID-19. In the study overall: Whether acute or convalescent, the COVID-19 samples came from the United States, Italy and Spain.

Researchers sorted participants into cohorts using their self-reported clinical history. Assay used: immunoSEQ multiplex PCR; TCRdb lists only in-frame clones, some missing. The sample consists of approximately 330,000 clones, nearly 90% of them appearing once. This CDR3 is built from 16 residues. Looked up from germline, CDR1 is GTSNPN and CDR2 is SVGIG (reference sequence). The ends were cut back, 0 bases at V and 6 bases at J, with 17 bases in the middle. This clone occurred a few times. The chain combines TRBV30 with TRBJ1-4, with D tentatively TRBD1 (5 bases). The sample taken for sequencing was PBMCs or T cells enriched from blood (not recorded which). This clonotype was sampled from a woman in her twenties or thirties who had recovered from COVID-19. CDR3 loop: CAWSVLGGGADEKLFF. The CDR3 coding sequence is TGTGCCTGGAGTGTACTCGGCGGGGGTGCGGATGAAAAACTGTTTTTT.